A selection of T cell receptor beta chains follows, all from one sample in a study of blood T cell repertoires in COVID-19. Profiling relied on immunoSEQ multiplex PCR, and the TCRdb table lists in-frame clones only, not all of them. The sample includes more than 80,000 clones, around 80% of them seen just once. The sequenced sample consisted of peripheral blood. These receptors originate from a man between 50 and 59 years old with active or convalescent COVID-19. CDR3s include the opening cysteine and the closing phenylalanine or tryptophan. The order of the fields is CDR3 DNA, CDR3 protein, V gene, D gene, J gene, clone size. D genes are given only for firm matches. Rows may omit the clone size; those that give it use once, few, many or a size class.

CDR3nt: TGTGCCAGCAGTTTGAGACGTCCCCAGACGGGGGGCAATCAGCCCCAGCATTTT; CDR3aa: CASSLRRPQTGGNQPQHF; v_gene: TRBV27; d_gene: NA; j_gene: TRBJ1-5; abundance: NA
CDR3nt: TGTGCCATCAGTGGCGGCTCTGGGGCCAACGTCCTGACTTTC; CDR3aa: CAISGGSGANVLTF; v_gene: TRBV10-3; d_gene: NA; j_gene: TRBJ2-6; abundance: once
CDR3nt: TGTGCCAGCAGACCTCCCGGGACAGGGGGCGCTTTTGGCTACACCTTC; CDR3aa: CASRPPGTGGAFGYTF; v_gene: TRBV5-6; d_gene: TRBD1; j_gene: TRBJ1-2; abundance: NA
CDR3nt: TGTGCCAGCAGTTACTCGGGGACTAGCGGGGGGGCCTCCTACGAGCAGTACTTC; CDR3aa: CASSYSGTSGGASYEQYF; v_gene: TRBV6-2/TRBV6-3; d_gene: TRBD2; j_gene: TRBJ2-7; abundance: NA
CDR3nt: TGTGCCAGCAGCTTAGCGGAGGGAATTGAGCAGTTCTTC; CDR3aa: CASSLAEGIEQFF; v_gene: TRBV7-9; d_gene: NA; j_gene: TRBJ2-1; abundance: NA
CDR3nt: TGTGCCACCAGCAGGGGACAGGGGGTGATCGGGGAGCTGTTTTTT; CDR3aa: CATSRGQGVIGELFF; v_gene: TRBV15; d_gene: TRBD1; j_gene: TRBJ2-2; abundance: NA
CDR3nt: TGTGCCAGCAGTTTATCGACAGGGATTCTCTACGAGCAGTACTTC; CDR3aa: CASSLSTGILYEQYF; v_gene: TRBV27; d_gene: TRBD1; j_gene: TRBJ2-7; abundance: NA
CDR3nt: TGTGCCAGCAGCCCTGACAGGTCCGTGGATACGCAGTATTTT; CDR3aa: CASSPDRSVDTQYF; v_gene: TRBV3-1/TRBV3-2; d_gene: NA; j_gene: TRBJ2-3; abundance: NA
CDR3nt: TGTGCCAGCAGCTTATCTAGGGTCAGGGGAAGTCAAGAGACCCAGTACTTC; CDR3aa: CASSLSRVRGSQETQYF; v_gene: TRBV7-9; d_gene: NA; j_gene: TRBJ2-5; abundance: NA
CDR3nt: TGTGCCAGCGGGCCAACAACTAATGAAAAACTGTTTTTT; CDR3aa: CASGPTTNEKLFF; v_gene: TRBV6-5; d_gene: NA; j_gene: TRBJ1-4; abundance: NA
CDR3nt: TGCGCCAGCAGCCAGCTAGTTCGGGGGGGGCCCGGTGAAAAACTGTTTTTT; CDR3aa: CASSQLVRGGPGEKLFF; v_gene: TRBV4-1; d_gene: NA; j_gene: TRBJ1-4; abundance: once
CDR3nt: TGTGCCAGCAGCCCTCTTGCGGGGGAGTACAATGAGCAGTTCTTC; CDR3aa: CASSPLAGEYNEQFF; v_gene: TRBV7-2; d_gene: TRBD2; j_gene: TRBJ2-1; abundance: once
CDR3nt: TGTGCCAGCAGTTTGGATAGGGGGCATATCGATGGCTACACCTTC; CDR3aa: CASSLDRGHIDGYTF; v_gene: TRBV28; d_gene: TRBD1; j_gene: TRBJ1-2; abundance: NA
CDR3nt: TGTGCCAGCAGCTTCGAGGAGGGGCTCTACGAGCAGTACTTC; CDR3aa: CASSFEEGLYEQYF; v_gene: TRBV5-8; d_gene: NA; j_gene: TRBJ2-7; abundance: few
CDR3nt: TGCGCCAGCAGTTTGACAGGGGATACGCAGTATTTT; CDR3aa: CASSLTGDTQYF; v_gene: TRBV10-1; d_gene: TRBD1; j_gene: TRBJ2-3; abundance: NA